This T cell receptor (beta chain) was identified in a study of CD8+CD57+ T cells in acquired aplastic anemia. Study findings and constraints: Between patients and controls, 25 to 35 CD8+ CDR3 sequences were found in common.

This clonotype was detected only a few times. What it binds is not known. The use of genomic DNA as template underpinned the TCR beta VDJ and CDR3 profiling. TCRdb re-called the reads through MiXCR, storing one row per CDR3 protein. The sample carries some 180,000 distinct CDR3 sequences, roughly half recorded once. J gave up 0 bases and V 1 base, and 2 bases lay outside the gene matches. The CDR3 loop spans 17 amino acids. CDR1 is SGHAT and CDR2 is FQNNGV in the germline V gene. This TCR was sampled from a human donor in good health. The specimen was sorted CD4+, CD8+, or CD8+CD57+ T cells (not recorded which) from PBMCs. The chain combines TRBV11-2 with TRBJ1-4; 10 bases are shared with TRBD1. CDR3 region: CASSLGDRGSTNEKLFF. The DNA of the CDR3 is TGTGCCAGCAGCTTAGGGGACAGGGGATCAACTAATGAAAAACTGTTTTTT. The whole variable domain, remainder taken from reference TRBV11-2 and TRBJ1-4, is EAGVAQSPRYKIIEKRQSVAFWCNPISGHATLYWYQQILGQGPKLLIQFQNNGVVDDSQLPKDRFSAERLKGVDSTLKIQPAKLEDSAVYLCASSLGDRGSTNEKLFFGSGTQLSVL.